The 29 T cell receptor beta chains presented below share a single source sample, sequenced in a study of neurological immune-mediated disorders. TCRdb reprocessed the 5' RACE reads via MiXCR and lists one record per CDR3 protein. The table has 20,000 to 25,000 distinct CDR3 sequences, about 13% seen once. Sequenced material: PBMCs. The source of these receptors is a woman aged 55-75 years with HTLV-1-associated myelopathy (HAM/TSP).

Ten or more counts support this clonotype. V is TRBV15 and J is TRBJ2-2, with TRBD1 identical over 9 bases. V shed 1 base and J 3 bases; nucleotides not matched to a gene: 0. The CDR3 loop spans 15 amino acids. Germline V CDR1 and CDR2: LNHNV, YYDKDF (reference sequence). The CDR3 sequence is CATSRGDRDTGELFF. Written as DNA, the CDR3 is TGTGCCACCAGCAGAGGGGACAGGGACACCGGGGAGCTGTTTTTT.

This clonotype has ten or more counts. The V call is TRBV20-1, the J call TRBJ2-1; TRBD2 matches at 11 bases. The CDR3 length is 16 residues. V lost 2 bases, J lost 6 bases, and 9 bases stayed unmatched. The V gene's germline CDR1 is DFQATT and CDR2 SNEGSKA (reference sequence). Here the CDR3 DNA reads TGCAGTGCTAGACCCTACTTGGGACTAGCGGTCAATGAGCAGTTCTTC. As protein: CSARPYLGLAVNEQFF.

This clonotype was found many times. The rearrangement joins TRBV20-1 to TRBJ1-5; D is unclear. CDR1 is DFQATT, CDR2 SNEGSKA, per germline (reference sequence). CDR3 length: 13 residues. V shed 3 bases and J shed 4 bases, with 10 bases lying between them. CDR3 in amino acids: CSASRATNQPQHF. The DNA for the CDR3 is TGCAGTGCTAGTCGGGCAACTAATCAGCCCCAGCATTTT.

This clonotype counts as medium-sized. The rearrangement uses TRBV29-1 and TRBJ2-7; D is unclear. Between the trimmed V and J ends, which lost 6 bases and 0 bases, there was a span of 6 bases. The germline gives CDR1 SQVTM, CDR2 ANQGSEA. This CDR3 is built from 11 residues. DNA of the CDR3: TGCAGCGTCAGGCTCTCCTACGAGCAGTACTTC. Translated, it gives CSVRLSYEQYF.

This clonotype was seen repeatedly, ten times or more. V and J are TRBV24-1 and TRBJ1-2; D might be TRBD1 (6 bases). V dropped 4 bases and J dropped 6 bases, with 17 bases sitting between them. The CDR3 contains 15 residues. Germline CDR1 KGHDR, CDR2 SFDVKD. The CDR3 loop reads CATSEATGKVDGYTF. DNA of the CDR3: TGTGCCACCAGTGAGGCCACAGGGAAGGTTGATGGCTACACCTTC.

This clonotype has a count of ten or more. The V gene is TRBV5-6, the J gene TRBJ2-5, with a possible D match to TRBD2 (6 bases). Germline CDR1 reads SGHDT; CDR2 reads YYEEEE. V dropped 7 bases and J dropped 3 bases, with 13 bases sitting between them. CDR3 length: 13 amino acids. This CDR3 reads CASGFGGEETQYF. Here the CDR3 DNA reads TGTGCCAGCGGGTTCGGGGGAGAAGAGACCCAGTACTTC. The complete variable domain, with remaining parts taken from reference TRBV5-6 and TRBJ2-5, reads DAGVTQSPTHLIKTRGQQVTLRCSPKSGHDTVSWYQQALGQGPQFIFQYYEEEERQRGNFPDRFSGHQFPNYSSELNVNALLLGDSALYLCASGFGGEETQYFGPGTRLLVL.

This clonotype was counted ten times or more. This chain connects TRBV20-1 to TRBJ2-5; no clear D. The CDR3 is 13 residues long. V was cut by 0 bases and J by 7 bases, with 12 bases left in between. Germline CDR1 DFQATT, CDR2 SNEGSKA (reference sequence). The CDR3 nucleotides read TGCAGTGCTAGAGATCATGGGGATGGGACCCAGTACTTC. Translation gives CSARDHGDGTQYF.

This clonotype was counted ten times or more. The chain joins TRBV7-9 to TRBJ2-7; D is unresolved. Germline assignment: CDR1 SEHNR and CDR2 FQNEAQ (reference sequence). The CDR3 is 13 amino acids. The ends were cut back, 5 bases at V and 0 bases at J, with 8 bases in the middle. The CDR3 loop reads CASSLPGSYEQYF. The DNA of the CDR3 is TGTGCCAGCAGCCTTCCGGGCTCCTACGAGCAGTACTTC.

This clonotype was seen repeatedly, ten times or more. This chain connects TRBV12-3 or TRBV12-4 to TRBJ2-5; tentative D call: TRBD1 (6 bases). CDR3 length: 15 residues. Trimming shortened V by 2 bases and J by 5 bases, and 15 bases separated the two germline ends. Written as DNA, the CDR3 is TGTGCCAGCAGTTTATACAACAGGGATCGGGAGACCCAGTACTTC. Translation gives CASSLYNRDRETQYF.

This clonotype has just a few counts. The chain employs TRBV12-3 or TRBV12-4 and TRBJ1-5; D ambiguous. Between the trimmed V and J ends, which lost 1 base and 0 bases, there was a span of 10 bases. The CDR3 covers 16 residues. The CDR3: CASSLDRRPSNQPQHF. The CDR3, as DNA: TGTGCCAGCAGTTTAGATAGGAGACCTAGCAATCAGCCCCAGCATTTT.

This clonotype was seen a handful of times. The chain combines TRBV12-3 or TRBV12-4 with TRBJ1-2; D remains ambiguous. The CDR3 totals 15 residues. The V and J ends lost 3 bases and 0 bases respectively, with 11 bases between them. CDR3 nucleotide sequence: TGTGCCAGCAGTTTTTTAACACCTTCTAACTATGGCTACACCTTC. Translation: CASSFLTPSNYGYTF.

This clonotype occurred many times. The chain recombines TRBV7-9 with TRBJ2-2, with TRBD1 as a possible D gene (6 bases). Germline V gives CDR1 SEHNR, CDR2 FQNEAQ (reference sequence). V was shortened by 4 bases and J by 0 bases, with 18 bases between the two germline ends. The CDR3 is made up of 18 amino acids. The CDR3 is CASSSWGRTASNTGELFF. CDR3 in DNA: TGTGCCAGCAGCTCGTGGGGCAGGACAGCCTCGAACACCGGGGAGCTGTTTTTT.

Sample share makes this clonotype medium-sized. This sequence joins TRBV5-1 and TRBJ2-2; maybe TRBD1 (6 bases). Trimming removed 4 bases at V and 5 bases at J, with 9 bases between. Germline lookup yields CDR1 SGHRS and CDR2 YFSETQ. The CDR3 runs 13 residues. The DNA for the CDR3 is TGCGCCAGCAGCATACAGGGAACCGGGGAGCTGTTTTTT. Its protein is CASSIQGTGELFF.

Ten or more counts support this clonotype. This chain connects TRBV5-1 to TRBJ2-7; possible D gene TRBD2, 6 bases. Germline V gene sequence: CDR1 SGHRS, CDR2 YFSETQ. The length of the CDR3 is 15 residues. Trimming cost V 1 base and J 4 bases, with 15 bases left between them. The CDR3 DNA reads TGCGCCAGCAGCTTGATAACGGGAGCTGAATACGAGCAGTACTTC. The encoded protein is CASSLITGAEYEQYF.

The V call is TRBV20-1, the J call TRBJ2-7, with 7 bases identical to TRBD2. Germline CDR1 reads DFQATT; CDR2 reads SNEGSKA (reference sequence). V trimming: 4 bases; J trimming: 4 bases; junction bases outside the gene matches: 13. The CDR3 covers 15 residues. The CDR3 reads CSAKVLAEGTYEQYF. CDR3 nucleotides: TGCAGTGCTAAAGTTCTAGCGGAAGGAACGTACGAGCAGTACTTC.

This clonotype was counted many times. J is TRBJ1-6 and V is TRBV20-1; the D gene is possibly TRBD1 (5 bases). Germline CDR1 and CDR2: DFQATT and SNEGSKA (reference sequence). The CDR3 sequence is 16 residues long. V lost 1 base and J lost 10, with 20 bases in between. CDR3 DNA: TGCAGTGCTAGAGTGGCGGGGCAGGGAGGAGGATCACCCCTCCACTTT. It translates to CSARVAGQGGGSPLHF.

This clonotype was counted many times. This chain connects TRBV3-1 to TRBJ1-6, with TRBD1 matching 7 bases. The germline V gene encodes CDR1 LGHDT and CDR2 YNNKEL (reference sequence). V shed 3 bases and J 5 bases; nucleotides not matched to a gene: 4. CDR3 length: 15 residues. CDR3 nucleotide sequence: TGTGCCAGCAGCCAGTCGACAGGGAATAATTCACCCCTCCACTTT. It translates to CASSQSTGNNSPLHF.

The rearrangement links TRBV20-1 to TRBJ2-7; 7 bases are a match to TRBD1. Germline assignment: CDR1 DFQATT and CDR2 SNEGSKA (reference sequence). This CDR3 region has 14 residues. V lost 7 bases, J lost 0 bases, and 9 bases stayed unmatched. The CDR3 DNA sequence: TGCAGTGTCGACAGGGACATGAACTCCTACGAGCAGTACTTC. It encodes CSVDRDMNSYEQYF.

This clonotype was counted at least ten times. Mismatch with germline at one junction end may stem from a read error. CDR3 nucleotide sequence: TGCGCCAGCAGCTCCGACCCCCGCTCCTCCGAGCAGTACTTC. This translates into CASSSDPRSSEQYF. V is TRBV5-1 and J is TRBJ2-7; D gene ambiguous. Per the germline V gene, CDR1 is SGHRS and CDR2 is YFSETQ. The CDR3 runs to 14 residues.

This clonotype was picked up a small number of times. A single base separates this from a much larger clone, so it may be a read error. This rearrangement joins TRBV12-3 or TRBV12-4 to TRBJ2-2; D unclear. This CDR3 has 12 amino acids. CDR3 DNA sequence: TGTGCCAACAGTTACTACACCGGGGAGCTGTTTTTT. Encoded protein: CANSYYTGELFF.

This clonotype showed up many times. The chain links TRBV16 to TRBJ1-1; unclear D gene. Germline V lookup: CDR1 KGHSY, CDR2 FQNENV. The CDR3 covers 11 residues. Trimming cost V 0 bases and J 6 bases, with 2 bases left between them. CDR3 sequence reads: CASSQSPEAFF. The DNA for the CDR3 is TGTGCCAGCAGCCAATCCCCTGAAGCTTTCTTT. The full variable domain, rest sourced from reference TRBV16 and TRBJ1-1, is GEEVAQTPKHLVRGEGQKAKLYCAPIKGHSYVFWYQQVLKNEFKFLISFQNENVFDETGMPKERFSAKCLPNSPCSLEIQATKLEDSAVYFCASSQSPEAFFGQGTRLTVV.

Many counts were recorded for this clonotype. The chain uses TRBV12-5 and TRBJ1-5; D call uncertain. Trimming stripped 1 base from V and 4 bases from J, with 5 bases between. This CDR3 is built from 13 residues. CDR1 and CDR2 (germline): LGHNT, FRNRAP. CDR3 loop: CASGLAENQPQHF. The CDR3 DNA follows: TGTGCTAGTGGTTTGGCAGAAAATCAGCCCCAGCATTTT. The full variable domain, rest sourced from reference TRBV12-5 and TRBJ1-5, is DARVTQTPRHKVTEMGQEVTMRCQPILGHNTVFWYRQTMMQGLELLAYFRNRAPLDDSGMPKDRFSAEMPDATLATLKIQPSEPRDSAVYFCASGLAENQPQHFGDGTRLSIL.

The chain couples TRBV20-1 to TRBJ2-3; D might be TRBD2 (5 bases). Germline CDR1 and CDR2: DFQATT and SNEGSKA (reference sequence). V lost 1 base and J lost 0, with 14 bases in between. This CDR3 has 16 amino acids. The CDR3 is CSARGGAPRSTDTQYF. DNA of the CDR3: TGCAGTGCTAGAGGGGGAGCCCCCCGCAGCACAGATACGCAGTATTTT.

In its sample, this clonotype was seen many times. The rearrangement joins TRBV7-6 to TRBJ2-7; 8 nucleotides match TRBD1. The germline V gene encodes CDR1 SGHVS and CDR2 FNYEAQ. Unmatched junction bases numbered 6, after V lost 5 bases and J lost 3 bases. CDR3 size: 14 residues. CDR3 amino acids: CASSTGTGGYEQYF. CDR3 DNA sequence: TGTGCCAGCAGCACCGGGACAGGAGGCTACGAGCAGTACTTC.

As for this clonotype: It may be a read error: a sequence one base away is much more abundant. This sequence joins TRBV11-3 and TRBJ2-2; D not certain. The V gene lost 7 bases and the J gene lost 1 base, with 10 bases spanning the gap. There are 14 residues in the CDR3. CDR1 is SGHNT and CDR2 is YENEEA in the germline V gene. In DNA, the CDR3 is TGTGCCAGCACTTGGTGGCAGAACACCGGGGAGCTGTTTTTT. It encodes CASTWWQNTGELFF.

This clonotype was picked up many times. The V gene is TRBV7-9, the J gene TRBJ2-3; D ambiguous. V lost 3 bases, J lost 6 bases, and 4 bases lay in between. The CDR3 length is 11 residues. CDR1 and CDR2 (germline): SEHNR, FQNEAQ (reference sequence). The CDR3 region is CASSFLDTQYF. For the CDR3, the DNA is TGTGCCAGCAGCTTCTTGGATACGCAGTATTTT. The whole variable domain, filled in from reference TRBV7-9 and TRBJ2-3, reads DTGVSQNPRHKITKRGQNVTFRCDPISEHNRLYWYRQTLGQGPEFLTYFQNEAQLEKSRLLSDRFSAERPKGSFSTLEIQRTEQGDSAMYLCASSFLDTQYFGPGTRLTVL.

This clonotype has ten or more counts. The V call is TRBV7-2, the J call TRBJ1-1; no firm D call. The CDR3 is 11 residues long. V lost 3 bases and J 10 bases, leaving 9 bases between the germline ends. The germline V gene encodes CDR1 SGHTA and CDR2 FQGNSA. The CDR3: CASSFEEGAFF. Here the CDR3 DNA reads TGTGCCAGCAGCTTCGAGGAAGGAGCTTTCTTT.

CDR3 DNA: TGTGCCAGCTCACCCCGGGACAGAACCTCTTCTTCACCCCTCCACTTT. Protein sequence: CASSPRDRTSSSPLHF. V gene TRBV18 combines with J gene TRBJ1-6, with TRBD1 matching over 7 bases. V gave up 3 bases and J gave up 9 bases; unmatched junction bases: 11. The CDR3 spans 16 residues. Per germline, CDR1 KGHSH and CDR2 LQKENI.

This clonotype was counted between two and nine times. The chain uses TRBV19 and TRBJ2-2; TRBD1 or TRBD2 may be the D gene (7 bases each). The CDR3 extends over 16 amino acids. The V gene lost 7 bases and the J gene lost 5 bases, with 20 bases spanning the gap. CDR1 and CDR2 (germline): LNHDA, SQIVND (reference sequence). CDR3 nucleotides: TGTGCCAGTACGATCTGGGCAGGGGGAGGGACCGGGGAGCTGTTTTTT. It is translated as CASTIWAGGGTGELFF.